This paragraph reports one T cell receptor (beta chain). Its antigen target is currently unknown. No much larger clonotype is one base removed from it; base qualities were not supplied. Receptor libraries were prepared by the immunoSEQ multiplex PCR assay. For the multiplex PCR, a mixture combining 60 forward primers for TCR Vbeta segments and 13 reverse primers for TCR Jbeta segments was used. Amplification of the CDR3 region of rearranged TCR beta genes was performed with a multiplex PCR assay on genomic DNA. Amplified TCR beta libraries were sequenced as 87-base-pair reads on the Illumina HiSeq System. The study's processing was this. A later analysis counted tens of millions of unique TCR beta chains across the 666 repertoires, and 10 million to 11 million of these chains were shared by at least two donors. Raw reads were error-corrected and collapsed into unique sequences with a nearest-neighbor algorithm that merged closely related sequences to remove PCR and sequencing errors. To assign V, D and J gene segments, CDR3 sequences were aligned to IMGT reference sequences. For a sequence to be retained, at least a six-nucleotide match to both a V gene segment and a J gene segment was required. A rearrangement was called productive if the CDR3 had no stop codons and remained in frame with V and J, and every other rearrangement was called non-productive. CDR3 was defined by IMGT convention, running from the second conserved V-encoded cysteine to the conserved J-encoded phenylalanine. In an earlier analysis of roughly 580 of the donors, sequences lacking an unambiguous match to a single V gene segment were excluded. An earlier analysis of 587 of the donors classified V segments as functional when productive rearrangements were above 56.7% and as segregating when the standard deviation between donors was above 5%. A statistical classification framework was built for diagnosing cytomegalovirus status from the catalog of TCR beta chain sequences. A later analysis assigned V and J genes by comparing TCR nucleotide sequences with IMGT/GENE-DB human TR gene sequences. A later analysis assigned CDR3 sequences and most-parsimonious VDJ recombination scenarios with the TCRdist pipeline. In a later analysis, every TCR beta chain was defined by the combination of its CDR3 amino acid sequence and its V-gene family, and reads without a unique V-gene family were dropped. As a way to deal with suspected cross-contamination and a sequencing artifact, a later analysis dropped roughly 620 nucleotide sequences that were highly shared and had low generation probability. In a later analysis, a clonal expansion index was calculated for each public chain from normalized within-repertoire ranks of inferred template counts. Generation probabilities in a later analysis came from a VDJ recombination model fitted to out-of-frame rearrangements, and those results were checked against IGoR. A later analysis scored TCR-TCR, TCR-HLA and TCR-CMV co-occurrence with hypergeometric tests, applying a repertoire-size bias correction to TCR pairs. False discovery rates were estimated in a later analysis by permuting HLA or CMV assignments 20 times. A later analysis grouped co-occurring TCRs with DBSCAN, adding TCRdist sequence similarity when clustering within HLA-allele-positive subsets. For co-occurrence clustering, repertoires with fewer than 30,000 or more than 120,000 public chains were excluded, along with five or six repertoires with anomalous nucleotide sharing. Sourced from immuneACCESS, this table was stored by TCRdb with only in-frame sequences that have V and J called. A share of the clones is absent; for the studies checked, an unresolved V gene accounts for under half, and the remainder has no known explanation. The V and J calls and clone size were taken over from that table, and D and trimming were inferred from the DNA. This sample comprises 100,000 to 150,000 clones, approximately 84% of them detected only once. The top ten constitute roughly 1.9% of the sample.

The cohort was made up of several hundred healthy bone marrow donors. At the time of sampling, all cohort members were nominally healthy, though unrecorded immune exposures were likely present. The donor was CMV seronegative and belonged to the group of 350 to 400 seronegative cohort members. Every donor gave a peripheral blood sample, and the peripheral blood mononuclear cells from that sample were used for TCR beta sequencing. Genomic DNA was extracted from the blood cell samples with the Qiagen DNeasy Blood Extraction Kit. The data are from a study of cytomegalovirus exposure and HLA in healthy donors (dated by TCRdb to the late 2010s). Turning to the overall study: An earlier analysis of some 500 of the donors reported 250 to 300 Gb of sequence data and roughly 110 million unique TCR beta sequences from 150 million to 200 million T cells. Roughly 300 gigabases of sequencing data and approximately 85 million unique TCR sequences were included in an early release covering about 700 HLA-typed donors. Among the approximately 420 genotyped donors, approximately 77% belonged to the genetic ancestry cluster associated with self-reported Caucasian donors. The study aimed to test whether signatures of past pathogen exposure could be identified by cataloging public T cell receptors. The study used immunosequencing to profile the T cell repertoires of several hundred subjects and linked those repertoires to cytomegalovirus serostatus. Along with the approximately 700-subject first cohort, a separate validation cohort of more than 90 different subjects was used. To predict cytomegalovirus infection status, the study combined high-throughput TCR immunosequencing, statistical association of individual TCRs with disease status, and machine learning. A later analysis re-examined previously published TCR beta repertoires from more than 650 donors and added high-resolution HLA genotyping to investigate patterns of TCR occurrence. Rather than using new phenotypic data, the later analysis identified candidate immune exposures from TCR beta sequences and from how often those sequences occurred across donors. In an earlier analysis of 587 of the donors, high-throughput TCR beta sequencing was used to judge whether each TCR beta V gene segment behaved as functional or pseudogenic. Donor age, sex, ethnicity and CMV serostatus were compiled together with the repertoire data. A later genetic analysis took genome-wide SNP genotypes for about 55% of the 666 donors and used that subset as a discovery cohort. Every discovery cohort repertoire had been produced on one sequencing platform. Both class I and class II loci were covered by HLA typing, at four-digit resolution. Typing coverage varied by locus: roughly 629-630 donors for A, B, C, DRB1 and DQB1; some 520 for DQA1; around 570 for DPA1; under 490 for DPB1. Roughly 5 DR-DQ haplotypes were handled as single units for association and clustering, since linkage in the cohort was strong. Among roughly 400 genotyped donors of the cohort, an average of around 220,000 unique TCR beta nucleotide sequences was sequenced per donor, of which about 19% were non-productive. Overall study results and their limits: The only immune exposure information available for the cohort was CMV serostatus. According to a later analysis, parvovirus B19, influenza, CMV and Epstein-Barr virus appeared linked to several top co-occurrence clusters. In a later genetic analysis, a missense DCLRE1C variant was associated with V-gene and J-gene trimming of TCR beta chains, and the association was replicated in an independent cohort. In this cohort, only TCR beta chains were sequenced, and detectable features were limited by the absence of alpha or paired-chain data. Specific HLA alleles were associated with over 15,000 TCR beta sequences at a false discovery rate of 0.05 in a later analysis. The authors suggested that the approach could potentially be extended to other disease states and immunological phenotypes. The sequencing pipeline was judged likely to have produced a cluster of highly shared sequence variants as a technical artifact. In both the original and validation cohorts, the classifier was reported to diagnose cytomegalovirus status with high specificity and sensitivity. In a later analysis, TCR association rates were found to vary across HLA loci, with the most associated TCRs seen for DRB1 alleles and the fewest for HLA-C alleles. In a later analysis, most CMV-associated TCR beta chains were found to appear HLA-restricted, with HLA associations seemingly driven largely by CMV exposure. In the study, approximately 160 TCR beta chains were listed as associated with cytomegalovirus. In vitro tests confirmed that a few of the cytomegalovirus-associated TCR beta chains recognize cytomegalovirus antigens. The earlier analysis of some 540 of the donors excluded some 16 rarely observed V segments, including chromosome 9 orphons, because counts were too low. While some public TCRs were present in many individuals, most TCR sequences turned up only very rarely across donors. Because HLA typing was missing for some donors at each locus, association tests included only the typed subset. Linkage disequilibrium might explain the correlated functional status among segregating V segments, but an unknown experimental factor could not be excluded. Compared with equally common non-associated chains, HLA-associated TCR beta chains in a later analysis were more clonally expanded and had lower generation probabilities. According to a later genetic analysis, donors in an Asian-associated ancestry cluster had fewer N-insertions in productive TCRs than the approximately 650-donor mean. A further reported finding was that TCR beta sequences accurately predicted the HLA-A and HLA-B alleles for most subjects in the first cohort. Presence/absence analyses assumed roughly uniform sequencing depth across donors, an assumption that may not hold. Because the 87-base-pair reads could not distinguish some IMGT-functional V segments, including TRBV6-2 and TRBV6-3, those segments were excluded. An earlier analysis of 450 to 750 of the donors showed that most TCR beta V segments appeared in productive rearrangements either about 87% or about 30% of the time, which broadly matched IMGT annotations. When HLA alleles, especially DR and DQ, strongly co-occurred, attributing TCR associations to individual alleles was difficult.

V loses 4 bases, J loses 5 bases, and the germline ends lie 10 bases apart. The CDR1 and CDR2 encoded by the germline V gene are SGHRS and YFSETQ. The CDR3 has 13 amino acids, counting the end cysteine and phenylalanine. CDR3 DNA only is kept here, 39 bases in frame from base 1. The TCR comes from a woman between 40 and 50 years old in good health and CMV-seronegative. The chain uses TRBV5-1 and TRBJ2-1; TRBD2 might be the D gene, on 6 matching bases. Sequenced: PBMCs. CDR3 region: CASSAGLDNEQFF. In nucleotide form, the sequence is TGCGCCAGCAGCGCGGGACTCGACAATGAGCAGTTCTTC. Supplemented by the reference TRBV5-1 and TRBJ2-1 proteins around the CDR3, the complete variable domain is KAGVTQTPRYLIKTRGQQVTLSCSPISGHRSVSWYQQTPGQGLQFLFEYFSETQRNKGNFPGRFSGRQFSNSRSEMNVSTLELGDSALYLCASSAGLDNEQFFGPGTRLTVL.